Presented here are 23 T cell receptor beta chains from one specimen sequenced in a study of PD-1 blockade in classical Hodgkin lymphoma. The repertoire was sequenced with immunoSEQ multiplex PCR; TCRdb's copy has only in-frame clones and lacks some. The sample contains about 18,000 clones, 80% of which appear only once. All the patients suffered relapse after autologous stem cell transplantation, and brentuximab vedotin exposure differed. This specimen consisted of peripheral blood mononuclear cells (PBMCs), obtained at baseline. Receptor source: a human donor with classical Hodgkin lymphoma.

CDR3 sequence: CARSLQGGINEKLFF. As DNA, the CDR3 is TGTGCCAGAAGCTTACAGGGGGGGATTAATGAAAAACTGTTTTTT. The chain joins TRBV5-3 to TRBJ1-4; TRBD1 matches at 8 bases. TRBV5-3 is an ORF; its function is uncertain. V gave up 2 bases and J gave up 4 bases; unmatched junction bases: 4. The length of the CDR3 is 15 residues.

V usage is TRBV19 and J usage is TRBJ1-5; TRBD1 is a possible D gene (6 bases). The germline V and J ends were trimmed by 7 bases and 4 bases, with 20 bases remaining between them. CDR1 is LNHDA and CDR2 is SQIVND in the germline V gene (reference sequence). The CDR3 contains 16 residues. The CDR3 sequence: CASIGEILGGNQPQHF. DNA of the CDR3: TGTGCCAGTATTGGCGAAATATTAGGGGGAAATCAGCCCCAGCATTTT.

CDR3 protein: CASSPWAGGENQPQHF. The CDR3 coding sequence is TGTGCCAGCAGTCCCTGGGCAGGGGGCGAGAATCAGCCCCAGCATTTT. J is TRBJ1-5 and V is TRBV28; the match to TRBD1 covers 8 bases. The germline gives CDR1 MDHEN, CDR2 SYDVKM. V was pared by 5 bases and J by 4 bases, with 10 bases of the junction left unmatched. The CDR3 sequence is 16 residues long.

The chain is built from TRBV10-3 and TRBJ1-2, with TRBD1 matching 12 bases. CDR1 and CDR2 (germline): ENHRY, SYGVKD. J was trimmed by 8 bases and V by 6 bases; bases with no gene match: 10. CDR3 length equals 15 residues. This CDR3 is CAISSGTGGGEGYTF. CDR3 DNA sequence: TGTGCCATCAGCTCCGGGACAGGGGGCGGAGAAGGCTACACCTTC.

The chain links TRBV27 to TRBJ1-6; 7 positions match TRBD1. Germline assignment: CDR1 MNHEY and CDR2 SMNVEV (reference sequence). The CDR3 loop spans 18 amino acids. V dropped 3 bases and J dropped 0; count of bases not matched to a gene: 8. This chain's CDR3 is CASSFGIRGSSYNSPLHF. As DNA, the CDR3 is TGTGCCAGCAGTTTCGGCATCAGGGGGAGCTCCTATAATTCACCCCTCCACTTT.

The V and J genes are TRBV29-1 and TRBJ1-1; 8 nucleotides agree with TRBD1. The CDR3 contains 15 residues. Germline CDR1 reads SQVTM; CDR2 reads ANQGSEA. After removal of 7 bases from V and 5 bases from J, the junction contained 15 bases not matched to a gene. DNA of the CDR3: TGCAGCGCCAGGACAGGGTCCCCGGGGGGGACTGAAGCTTTCTTT. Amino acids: CSARTGSPGGTEAFF.

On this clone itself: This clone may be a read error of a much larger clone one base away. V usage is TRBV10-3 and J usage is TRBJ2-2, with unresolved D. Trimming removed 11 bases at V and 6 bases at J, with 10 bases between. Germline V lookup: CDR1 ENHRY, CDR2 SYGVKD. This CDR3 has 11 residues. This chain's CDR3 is CAAGDAGELFF. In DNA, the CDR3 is TGTGCCGCCGGCGATGCCGGGGAGCTGTTTTTT.

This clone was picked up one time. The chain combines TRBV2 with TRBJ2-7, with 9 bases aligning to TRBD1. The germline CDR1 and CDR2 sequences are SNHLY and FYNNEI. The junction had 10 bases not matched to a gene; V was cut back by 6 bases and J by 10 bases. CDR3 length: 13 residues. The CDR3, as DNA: TGTGCCAGCAGCGGCCCGGGGACAGGGTATCAGTACTTC. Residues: CASSGPGTGYQYF. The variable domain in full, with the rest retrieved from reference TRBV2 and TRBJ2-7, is EPEVTQTPSHQVTQMGQEVILRCVPISNHLYFYWYRQILGQKVEFLVSFYNNEISEKSEIFDDQFSVERPDGSNFTLKIRSTKLEDSAMYFCASSGPGTGYQYFGPGTRLTVT.

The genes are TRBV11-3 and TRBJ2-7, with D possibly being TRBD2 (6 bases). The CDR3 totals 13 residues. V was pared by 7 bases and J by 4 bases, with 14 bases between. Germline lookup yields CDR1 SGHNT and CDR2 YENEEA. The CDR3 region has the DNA TGTGCCAGCACCTACCACGGGGGATACGAGCAGTACTTC. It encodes CASTYHGGYEQYF.

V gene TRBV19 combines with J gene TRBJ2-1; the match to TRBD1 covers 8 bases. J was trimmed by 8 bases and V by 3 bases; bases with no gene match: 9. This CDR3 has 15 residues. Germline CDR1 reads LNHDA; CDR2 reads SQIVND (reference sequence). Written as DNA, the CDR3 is TGTGCCAGTAGTATTTCACGGACAGGGAAGGATGAGCAGTTCTTC. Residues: CASSISRTGKDEQFF. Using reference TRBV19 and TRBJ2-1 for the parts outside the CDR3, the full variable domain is DGGITQSPKYLFRKEGQNVTLSCEQNLNHDAMYWYRQDPGQGLRLIYYSQIVNDFQKGDIAEGYSVSREKKESFPLTVTSAQKNPTAFYLCASSISRTGKDEQFFGPGTRLTVL.

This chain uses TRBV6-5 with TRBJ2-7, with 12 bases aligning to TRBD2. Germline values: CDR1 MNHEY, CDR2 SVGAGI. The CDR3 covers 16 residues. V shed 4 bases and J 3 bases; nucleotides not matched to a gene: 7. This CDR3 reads CASSLIRTSGIYEQYF. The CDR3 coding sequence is TGTGCCAGCAGTTTAATACGGACTAGCGGGATCTACGAGCAGTACTTC.

In nucleotides, the CDR3 is TGTGCCCGGAACATAGGGCCCACAGATACGCAGTATTTT. It yields the protein CARNIGPTDTQYF. The rearrangement joins TRBV30 to TRBJ2-3; the D is unclear. The CDR3 is made up of 13 amino acids. The germline V gene encodes CDR1 GTSNPN and CDR2 SVGIG (reference sequence). V lost 8 bases and J lost 2, with 14 bases in between.

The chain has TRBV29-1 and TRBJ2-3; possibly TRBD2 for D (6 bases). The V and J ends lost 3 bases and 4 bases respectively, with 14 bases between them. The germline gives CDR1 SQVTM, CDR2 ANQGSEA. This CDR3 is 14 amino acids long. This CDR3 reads CSVEDGSSADTQYF. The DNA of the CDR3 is TGCAGCGTTGAGGACGGGAGTAGCGCAGATACGCAGTATTTT.

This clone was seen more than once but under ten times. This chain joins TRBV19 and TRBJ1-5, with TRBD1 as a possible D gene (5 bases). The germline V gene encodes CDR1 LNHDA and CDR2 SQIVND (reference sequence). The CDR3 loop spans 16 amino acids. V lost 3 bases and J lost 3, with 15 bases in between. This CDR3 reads CASSIRRVGDNQPQHF. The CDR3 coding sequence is TGTGCCAGTAGTATCCGCAGGGTAGGAGACAATCAGCCCCAGCATTTT.

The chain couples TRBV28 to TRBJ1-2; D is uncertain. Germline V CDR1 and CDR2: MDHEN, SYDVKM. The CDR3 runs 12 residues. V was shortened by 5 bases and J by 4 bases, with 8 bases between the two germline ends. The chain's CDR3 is CASSPQGYGYTF. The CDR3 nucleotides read TGTGCCAGCAGTCCTCAAGGCTATGGCTACACCTTC.

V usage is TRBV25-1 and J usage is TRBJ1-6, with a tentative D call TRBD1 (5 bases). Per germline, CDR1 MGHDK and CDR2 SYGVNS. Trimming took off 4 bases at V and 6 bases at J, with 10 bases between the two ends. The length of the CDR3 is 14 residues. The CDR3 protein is CASSAQALNSPLHF. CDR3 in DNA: TGTGCCAGCAGTGCACAGGCGCTTAATTCACCCCTCCACTTT.

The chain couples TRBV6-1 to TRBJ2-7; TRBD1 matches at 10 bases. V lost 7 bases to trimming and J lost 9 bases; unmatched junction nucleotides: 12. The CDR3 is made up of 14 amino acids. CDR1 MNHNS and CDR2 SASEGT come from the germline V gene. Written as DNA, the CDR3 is TGTGCCAGCACCGGGGACAGGGGCCCCTCTGCGCAGTACTTC. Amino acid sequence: CASTGDRGPSAQYF.

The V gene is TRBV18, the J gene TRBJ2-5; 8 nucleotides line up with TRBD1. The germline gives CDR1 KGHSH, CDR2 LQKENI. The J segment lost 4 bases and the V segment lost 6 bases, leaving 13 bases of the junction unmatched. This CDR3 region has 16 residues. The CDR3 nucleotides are TGTGCCAGCTCCAGGGGGCCAGTCTCTTGGGCAGAGACCCAGTACTTC. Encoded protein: CASSRGPVSWAETQYF.

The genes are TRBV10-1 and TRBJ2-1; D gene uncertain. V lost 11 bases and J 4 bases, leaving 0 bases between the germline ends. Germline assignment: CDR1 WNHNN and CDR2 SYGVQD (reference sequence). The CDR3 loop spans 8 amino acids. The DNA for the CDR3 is TGCGCCTACAATGAGCAGTTCTTC. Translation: CAYNEQFF.

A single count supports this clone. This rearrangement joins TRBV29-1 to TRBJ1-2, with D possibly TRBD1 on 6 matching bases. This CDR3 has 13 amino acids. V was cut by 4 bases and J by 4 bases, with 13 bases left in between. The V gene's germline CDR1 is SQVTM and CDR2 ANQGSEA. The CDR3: CSVVQSGAYGYTF. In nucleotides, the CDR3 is TGCAGCGTTGTTCAATCAGGGGCCTATGGCTACACCTTC.

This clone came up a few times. The CDR3 DNA reads as TGCGCCACCCGGGGGGGGGATACGCAGTATTTT. It yields the protein CATRGGDTQYF. V is TRBV10-2 and J is TRBJ2-3; 8 nucleotides match TRBD2. CDR1 WSHSY and CDR2 SAAADI come from the germline V gene. The trim removed 10 bases at V and 6 bases at J, leaving 3 bases unmatched. This CDR3 region has 11 residues.

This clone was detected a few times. The CDR3 spells CASSQDFMLAGSNEQFF. As DNA, the CDR3 is TGCGCCAGCAGCCAAGATTTTATGCTAGCGGGTTCGAATGAGCAGTTCTTC. The chain links TRBV4-1 to TRBJ2-1, with TRBD2 matching 8 bases. From germline, CDR1 is MGHRA and CDR2 YSYEKL. The CDR3 runs 17 residues. V shed 0 bases and J 7 bases; nucleotides not matched to a gene: 11.

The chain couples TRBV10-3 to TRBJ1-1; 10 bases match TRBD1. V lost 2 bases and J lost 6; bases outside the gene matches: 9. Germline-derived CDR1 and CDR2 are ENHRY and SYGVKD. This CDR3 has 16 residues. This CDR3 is CAISEQGQGVGAEAFF. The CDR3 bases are TGTGCCATCAGTGAGCAAGGACAGGGGGTCGGCGCTGAAGCTTTCTTT.